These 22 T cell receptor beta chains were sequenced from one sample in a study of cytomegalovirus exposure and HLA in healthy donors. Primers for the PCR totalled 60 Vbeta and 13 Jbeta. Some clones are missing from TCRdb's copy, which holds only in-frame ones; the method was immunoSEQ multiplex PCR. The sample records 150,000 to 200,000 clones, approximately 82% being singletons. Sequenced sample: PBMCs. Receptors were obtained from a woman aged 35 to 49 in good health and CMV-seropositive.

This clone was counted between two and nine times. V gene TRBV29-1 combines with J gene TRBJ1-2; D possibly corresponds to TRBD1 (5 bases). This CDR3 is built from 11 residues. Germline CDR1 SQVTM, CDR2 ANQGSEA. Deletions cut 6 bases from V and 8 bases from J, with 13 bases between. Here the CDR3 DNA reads TGCAGCGTCAAGACAGTCGACGGCTACACCTTC. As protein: CSVKTVDGYTF.

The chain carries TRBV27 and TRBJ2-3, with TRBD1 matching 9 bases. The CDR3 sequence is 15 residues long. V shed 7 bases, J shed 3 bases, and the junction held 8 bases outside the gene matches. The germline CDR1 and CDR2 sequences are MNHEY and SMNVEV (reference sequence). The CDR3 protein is CASTRLGQGTDTQYF. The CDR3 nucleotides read TGTGCCAGCACCCGCCTAGGACAGGGGACAGATACGCAGTATTTT.

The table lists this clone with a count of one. CDR3 sequence reads: CASSLGSGAFYEQYF. The DNA of the CDR3 is TGTGCCAGCAGCTTGGGGTCAGGGGCCTTCTACGAGCAGTACTTC. The gene calls are TRBV9 and TRBJ2-7; TRBD1 is a possible D gene (6 bases). CDR1 and CDR2 from the germline V gene are SGDLS and YYNGEE. This CDR3 comprises 15 residues. The V end lost 4 bases, the J end lost 3 bases, and 17 bases lay between the germline ends.

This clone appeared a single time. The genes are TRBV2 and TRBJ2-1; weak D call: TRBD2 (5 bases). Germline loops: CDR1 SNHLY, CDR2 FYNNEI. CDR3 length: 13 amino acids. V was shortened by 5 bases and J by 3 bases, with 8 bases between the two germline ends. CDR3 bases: TGTGCCAGCAGTAGCGGCCTCTACAATGAGCAGTTCTTC. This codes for CASSSGLYNEQFF.

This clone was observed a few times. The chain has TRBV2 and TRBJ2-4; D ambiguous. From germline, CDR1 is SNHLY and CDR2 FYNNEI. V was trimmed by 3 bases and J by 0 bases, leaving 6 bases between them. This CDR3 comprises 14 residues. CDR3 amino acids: CASSDQVAKNIQYF. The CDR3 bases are TGTGCCAGCAGTGATCAGGTAGCCAAAAACATTCAGTACTTC.

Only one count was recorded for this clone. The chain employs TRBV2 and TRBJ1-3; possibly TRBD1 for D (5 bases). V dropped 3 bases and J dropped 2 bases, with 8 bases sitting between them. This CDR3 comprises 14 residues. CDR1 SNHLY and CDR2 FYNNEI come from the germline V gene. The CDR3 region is CASSEGGTGNTIYF. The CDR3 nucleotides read TGTGCCAGCAGTGAGGGGGGGACTGGAAACACCATATATTTT.

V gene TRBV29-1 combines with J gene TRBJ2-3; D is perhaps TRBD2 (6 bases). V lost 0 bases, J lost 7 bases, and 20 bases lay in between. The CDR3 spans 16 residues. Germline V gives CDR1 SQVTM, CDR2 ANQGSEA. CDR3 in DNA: TGCAGCGTTGAAGAAGTTAGCGGACTCCTAGGTCATACGCAGTATTTT. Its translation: CSVEEVSGLLGHTQYF.

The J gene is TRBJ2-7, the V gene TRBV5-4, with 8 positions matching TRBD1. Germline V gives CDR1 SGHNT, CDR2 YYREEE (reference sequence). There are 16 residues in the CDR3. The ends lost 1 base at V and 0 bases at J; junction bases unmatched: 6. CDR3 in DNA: TGTGCCAGCAGCTTGTCACCGGGACAGGCCTCCTACGAGCAGTACTTC. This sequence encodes CASSLSPGQASYEQYF.

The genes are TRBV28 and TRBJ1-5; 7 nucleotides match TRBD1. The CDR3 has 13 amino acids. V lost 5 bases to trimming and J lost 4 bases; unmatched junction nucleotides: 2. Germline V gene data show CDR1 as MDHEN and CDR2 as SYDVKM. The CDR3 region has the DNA TGTGCCAGCAGTCGCAGGGGGAATCAGCCCCAGCATTTT. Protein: CASSRRGNQPQHF.

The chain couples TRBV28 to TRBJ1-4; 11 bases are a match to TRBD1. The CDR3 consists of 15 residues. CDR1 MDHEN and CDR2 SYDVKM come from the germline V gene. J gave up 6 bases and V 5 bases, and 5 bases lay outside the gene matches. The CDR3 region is CASSAWTGGDEKLFF. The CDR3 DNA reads TGTGCCAGCAGTGCCTGGACAGGGGGCGATGAAAAACTGTTTTTT.

Written as DNA, the CDR3 is TGTGCCAGCTCACAACTCGGCACCGGGGAGCTGTTTTTT. Amino acids: CASSQLGTGELFF. The chain employs TRBV18 and TRBJ2-2; D is undetermined. The V end was cut by 4 bases, the J end by 4 bases, with 7 bases between. CDR3 length: 13 amino acids. Germline V CDR1 and CDR2: KGHSH, LQKENI.

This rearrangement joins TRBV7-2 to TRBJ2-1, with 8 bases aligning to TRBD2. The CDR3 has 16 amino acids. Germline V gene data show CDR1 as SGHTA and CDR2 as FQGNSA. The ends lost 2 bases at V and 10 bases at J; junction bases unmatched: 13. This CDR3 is CASSLRPLGLGREQFF. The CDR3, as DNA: TGTGCCAGCAGCTTACGTCCGTTGGGACTAGGTCGCGAGCAGTTCTTC.

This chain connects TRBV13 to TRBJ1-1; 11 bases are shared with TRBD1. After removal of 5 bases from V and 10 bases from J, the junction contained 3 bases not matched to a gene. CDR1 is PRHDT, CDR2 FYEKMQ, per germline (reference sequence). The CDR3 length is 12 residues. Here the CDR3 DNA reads TGTGCCAGCAGCCCCGGGACAGGGGGAGCTTTCTTT. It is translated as CASSPGTGGAFF. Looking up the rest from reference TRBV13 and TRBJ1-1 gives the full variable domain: AAGVIQSPRHLIKEKRETATLKCYPIPRHDTVYWYQQGPGQDPQFLISFYEKMQSDKGSIPDRFSAQQFSDYHSELNMSSLELGDSALYFCASSPGTGGAFFGQGTRLTVV.

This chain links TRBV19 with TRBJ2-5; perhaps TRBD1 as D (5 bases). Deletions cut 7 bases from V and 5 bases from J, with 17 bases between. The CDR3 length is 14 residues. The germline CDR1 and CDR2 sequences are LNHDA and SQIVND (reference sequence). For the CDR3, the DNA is TGTGCCAGTACCGCGACAGACCCGAGGGAGACCCAGTACTTC. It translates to CASTATDPRETQYF.

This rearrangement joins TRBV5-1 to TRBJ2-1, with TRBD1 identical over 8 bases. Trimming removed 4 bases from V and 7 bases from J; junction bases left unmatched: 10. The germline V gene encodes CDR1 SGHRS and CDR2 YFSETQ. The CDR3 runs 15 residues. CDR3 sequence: CASSTYRGTTNEQFF. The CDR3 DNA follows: TGCGCCAGCAGCACATACAGGGGGACGACGAATGAGCAGTTCTTC.

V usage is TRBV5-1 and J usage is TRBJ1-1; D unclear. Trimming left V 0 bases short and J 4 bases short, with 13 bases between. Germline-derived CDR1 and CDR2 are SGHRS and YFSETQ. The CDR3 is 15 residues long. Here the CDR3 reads CASSLDVGRGTEAFF. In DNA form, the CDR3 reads TGCGCCAGCAGCTTGGATGTTGGCCGGGGCACTGAAGCTTTCTTT. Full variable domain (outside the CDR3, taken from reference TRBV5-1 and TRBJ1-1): KAGVTQTPRYLIKTRGQQVTLSCSPISGHRSVSWYQQTPGQGLQFLFEYFSETQRNKGNFPGRFSGRQFSNSRSEMNVSTLELGDSALYLCASSLDVGRGTEAFFGQGTRLTVV.

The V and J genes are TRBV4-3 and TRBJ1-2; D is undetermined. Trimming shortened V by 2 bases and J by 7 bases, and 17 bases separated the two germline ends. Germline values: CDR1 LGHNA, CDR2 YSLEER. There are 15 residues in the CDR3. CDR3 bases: TGCGCCAGCAGCCAATATGGCCTGCGAAACAGTGGCTACACCTTC. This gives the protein CASSQYGLRNSGYTF.

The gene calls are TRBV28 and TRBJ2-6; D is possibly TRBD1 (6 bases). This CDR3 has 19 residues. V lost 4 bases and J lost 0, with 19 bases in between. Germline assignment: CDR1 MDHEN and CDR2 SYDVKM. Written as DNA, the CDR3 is TGTGCCAGCAGTTCGCCTCGTGGGGGCTCAAACTCTGGGGCCAACGTCCTGACTTTC. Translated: CASSSPRGGSNSGANVLTF.

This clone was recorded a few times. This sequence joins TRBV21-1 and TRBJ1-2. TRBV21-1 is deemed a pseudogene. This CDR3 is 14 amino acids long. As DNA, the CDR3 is TGTGCCAGCAGCAAAGTGAGGGAAGTCAAGGGCTACACCTTC. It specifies CASSKVREVKGYTF.

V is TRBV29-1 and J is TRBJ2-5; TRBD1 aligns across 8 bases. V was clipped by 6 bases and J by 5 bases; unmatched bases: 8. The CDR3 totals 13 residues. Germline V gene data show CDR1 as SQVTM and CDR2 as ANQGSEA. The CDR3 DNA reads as TGCAGCGTGACAGGGGAAATTATGGAGACCCAGTACTTC. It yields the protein CSVTGEIMETQYF.

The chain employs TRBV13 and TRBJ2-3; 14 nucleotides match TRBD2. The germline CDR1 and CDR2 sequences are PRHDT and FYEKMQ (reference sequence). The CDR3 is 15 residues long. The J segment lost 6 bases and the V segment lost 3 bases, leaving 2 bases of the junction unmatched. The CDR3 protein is CASSLGLAGVDTQYF. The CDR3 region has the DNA TGTGCCAGCAGCTTGGGACTAGCGGGAGTTGATACGCAGTATTTT. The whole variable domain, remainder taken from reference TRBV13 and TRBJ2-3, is AAGVIQSPRHLIKEKRETATLKCYPIPRHDTVYWYQQGPGQDPQFLISFYEKMQSDKGSIPDRFSAQQFSDYHSELNMSSLELGDSALYFCASSLGLAGVDTQYFGPGTRLTVL.

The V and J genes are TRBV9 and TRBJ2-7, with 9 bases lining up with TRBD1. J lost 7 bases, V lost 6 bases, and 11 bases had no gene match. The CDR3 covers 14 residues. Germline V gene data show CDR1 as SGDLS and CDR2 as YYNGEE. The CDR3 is CASTPTGTGQEQYF. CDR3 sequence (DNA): TGTGCCAGCACTCCAACCGGGACAGGGCAAGAGCAGTACTTC.